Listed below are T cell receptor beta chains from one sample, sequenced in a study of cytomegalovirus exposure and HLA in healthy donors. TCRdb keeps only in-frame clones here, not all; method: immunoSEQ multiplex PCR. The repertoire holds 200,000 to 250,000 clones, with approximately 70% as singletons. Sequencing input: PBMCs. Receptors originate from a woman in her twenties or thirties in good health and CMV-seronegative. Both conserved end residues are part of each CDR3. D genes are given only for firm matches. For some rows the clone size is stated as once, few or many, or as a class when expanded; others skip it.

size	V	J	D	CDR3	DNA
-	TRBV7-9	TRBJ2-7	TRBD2	CASRKDLSREGLHEQYF	TGTGCCAGCAGGAAAGACCTTTCAAGGGAGGGCCTCCACGAGCAGTACTTC
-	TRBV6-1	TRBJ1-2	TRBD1	CASSARDSIYGYTF	TGTGCCAGCAGTGCCAGGGACAGTATTTATGGCTACACCTTC
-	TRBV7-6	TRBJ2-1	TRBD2	CASSLAQVGGYEQFF	TGTGCCAGCAGCTTAGCGCAGGTGGGAGGGTATGAGCAGTTCTTC
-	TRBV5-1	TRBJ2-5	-	CASSSQGEKETQYF	TGCGCCAGCAGCTCACAGGGAGAGAAAGAGACCCAGTACTTC
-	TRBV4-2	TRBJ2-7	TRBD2	CASSQGGVAGGYEQYF	TGTGCCAGCAGCCAAGGGGGAGTAGCGGGGGGGTACGAGCAGTACTTC
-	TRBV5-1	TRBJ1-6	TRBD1	CASSPQGAESPLHF	TGCGCCAGCAGCCCTCAGGGGGCGGAATCACCCCTCCACTTT
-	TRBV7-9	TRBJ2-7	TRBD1	CSSSPGQGADEQYF	TGTTCCAGCAGCCCGGGACAGGGGGCCGACGAGCAGTACTTC
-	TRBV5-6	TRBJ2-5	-	CASSLARETQYF	TGTGCCAGCAGCTTGGCCCGGGAGACCCAGTACTTC
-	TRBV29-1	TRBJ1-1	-	CSTAPGYTEAFF	TGCAGCACGGCCCCCGGGTACACTGAAGCTTTCTTT
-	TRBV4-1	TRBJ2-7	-	CASSQGPGLGAEQYF	TGCGCCAGCAGCCAAGGCCCCGGTTTGGGAGCCGAGCAGTACTTC
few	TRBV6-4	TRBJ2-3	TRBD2	CASSASGGTDTQYF	TGTGCCAGCAGTGCTAGCGGGGGCACAGATACGCAGTATTTT
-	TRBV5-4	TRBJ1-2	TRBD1	CASSLAAGGTGYGYTF	TGTGCCAGCAGTTTAGCGGCCGGCGGGACAGGGTATGGCTACACCTTC
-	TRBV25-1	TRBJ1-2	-	CASSDLRFGGYTF	TGTGCCAGCAGTGACCTCAGGTTCGGTGGCTACACCTTC
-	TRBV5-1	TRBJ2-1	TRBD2	CASCIAGGYNEQFF	TGCGCCAGCTGTATCGCGGGAGGGTACAATGAGCAGTTCTTC
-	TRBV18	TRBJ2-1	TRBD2	CASSPPGRGAVLEQFF	TGTGCCAGCTCACCCCCAGGGCGGGGGGCTGTTCTTGAGCAGTTCTTC
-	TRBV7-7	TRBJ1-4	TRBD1	CASSLNPGGNEKLFF	TGTGCTAGCAGCTTAAATCCAGGGGGTAATGAAAAACTGTTTTTT
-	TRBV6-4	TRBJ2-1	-	CASSPVGGGAYNEQFF	TGTGCCAGCAGTCCAGTTGGTGGAGGGGCTTACAATGAGCAGTTCTTC
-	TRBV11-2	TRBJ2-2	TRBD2	CATLAGERTGELFF	TGTGCCACCTTAGCGGGGGAGCGCACCGGGGAGCTGTTTTTT
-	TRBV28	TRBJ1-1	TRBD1	CASFRQGRGMNTEAFF	TGTGCCAGCTTCAGACAGGGACGAGGGATGAACACTGAAGCTTTCTTT
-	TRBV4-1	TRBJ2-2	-	CASSQERGLRGELFF	TGCGCCAGCAGCCAAGAAAGGGGACTGAGGGGGGAGCTGTTTTTT
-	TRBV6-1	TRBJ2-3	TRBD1	CASSSRDRGQDTQYF	TGTGCCAGCAGTAGCCGGGACAGGGGGCAAGATACGCAGTATTTT
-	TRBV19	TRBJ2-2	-	CASTTTAGLTLKFTGELFF	TGTGCCAGTACTACAACCGCGGGACTTACCTTAAAATTCACCGGGGAGCTGTTTTTT
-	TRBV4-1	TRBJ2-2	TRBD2	CASSHLGLAGVPGELFF	TGCGCCAGCAGCCACCTCGGACTAGCGGGAGTCCCCGGGGAGCTGTTTTTT
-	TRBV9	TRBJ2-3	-	CASSVAHGDTQYF	TGTGCCAGCAGCGTAGCCCACGGGGATACGCAGTATTTT
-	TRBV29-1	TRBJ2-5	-	CSVGERRVRTQEQYF	TGCAGCGTTGGAGAGAGGAGGGTGAGGACGCAGGAGCAGTACTTC
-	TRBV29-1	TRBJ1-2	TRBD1	CSVGRGLNYGYTF	TGCAGCGTTGGCAGGGGGCTCAACTATGGCTACACCTTC
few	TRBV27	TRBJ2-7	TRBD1	CASSFRDSSYEQYF	TGTGCCAGCAGTTTCAGGGACAGCTCCTACGAGCAGTACTTC
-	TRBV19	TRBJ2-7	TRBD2	CASSAGLASYEQYF	TGTGCCAGTAGTGCCGGACTAGCTAGCTACGAGCAGTACTTC
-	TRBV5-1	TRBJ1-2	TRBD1	CAISKTWTGANRPGGYTF	TGCGCCATCAGCAAGACCTGGACAGGGGCCAATCGGCCGGGTGGCTACACCTTC
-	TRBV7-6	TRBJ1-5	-	CASSLEPGSNQPQHF	TGTGCCAGCAGCTTAGAGCCAGGGAGCAATCAGCCCCAGCATTTT
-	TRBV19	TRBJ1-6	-	CASRIGNQDSPLHF	TGTGCCAGTAGAATAGGAAATCAGGATTCACCCCTCCACTTT
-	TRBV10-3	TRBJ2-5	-	CAISDPSAGYQETQYF	TGTGCCATCAGTGATCCATCAGCGGGTTACCAAGAGACCCAGTACTTC
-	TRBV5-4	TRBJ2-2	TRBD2	CASSLALAGGAGELFF	TGTGCCAGCAGCTTGGCTCTAGCGGGGGGAGCCGGGGAGCTGTTTTTT
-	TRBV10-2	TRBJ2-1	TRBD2	CASSEPAGGRNEQFF	TGCGCCAGCAGTGAACCAGCGGGAGGGCGGAATGAGCAGTTCTTC
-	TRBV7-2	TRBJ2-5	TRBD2	CASSVGLAGEQYF	TGTGCCAGCAGCGTAGGACTAGCTGGTGAGCAGTACTTC
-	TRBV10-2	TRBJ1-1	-	CASSRSTGTLNTEAFF	TGCGCCAGCAGCCGATCCACAGGGACATTGAACACTGAAGCTTTCTTT
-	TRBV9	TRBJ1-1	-	CASSVVGGRTEAFF	TGTGCCAGCAGCGTAGTTGGCGGGAGAACTGAAGCTTTCTTT
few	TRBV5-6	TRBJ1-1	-	CASSLASEWGLNTEAFF	TGTGCCAGCAGCTTGGCGAGTGAGTGGGGGCTGAACACTGAAGCTTTCTTT
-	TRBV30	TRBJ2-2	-	CAWGGQELFF	TGTGCCTGGGGGGGACAGGAGCTGTTTTTT
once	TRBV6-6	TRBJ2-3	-	CASGRTDTQYF	TGTGCCAGCGGGAGGACAGATACGCAGTATTTT
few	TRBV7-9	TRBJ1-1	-	CASSREVATEAFF	TGTGCCAGCAGCCGGGAGGTGGCCACTGAAGCTTTCTTT
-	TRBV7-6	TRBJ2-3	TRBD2	CASSLRLAGGSTDTQYF	TGTGCCAGCAGCTTAAGACTAGCGGGGGGGAGCACAGATACGCAGTATTTT
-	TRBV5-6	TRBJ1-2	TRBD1	CASSFGGTGVRYGYTF	TGTGCCAGCAGCTTCGGAGGGACAGGGGTGCGGTATGGCTACACCTTC
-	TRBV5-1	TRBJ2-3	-	CASSQDSSTDTQYF	TGCGCCAGCAGCCAAGACAGTAGCACAGATACGCAGTATTTT
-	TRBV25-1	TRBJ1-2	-	CASSGWSSSGYTF	TGTGCCAGCAGTGGATGGAGCTCTAGTGGCTACACCTTC
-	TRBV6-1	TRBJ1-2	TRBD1	CASSGLIQGPSYGYTF	TGTGCCAGCAGTGGCTTAATACAGGGGCCGAGCTATGGCTACACCTTC
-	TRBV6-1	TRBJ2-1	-	CASTDSSPYNEQFF	TGTGCCAGCACCGATAGTAGCCCCTACAATGAGCAGTTCTTC
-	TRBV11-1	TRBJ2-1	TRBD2	CASSLALAGLYNEQFF	TGTGCCAGCAGCTTAGCACTAGCGGGCCTCTACAATGAGCAGTTCTTC